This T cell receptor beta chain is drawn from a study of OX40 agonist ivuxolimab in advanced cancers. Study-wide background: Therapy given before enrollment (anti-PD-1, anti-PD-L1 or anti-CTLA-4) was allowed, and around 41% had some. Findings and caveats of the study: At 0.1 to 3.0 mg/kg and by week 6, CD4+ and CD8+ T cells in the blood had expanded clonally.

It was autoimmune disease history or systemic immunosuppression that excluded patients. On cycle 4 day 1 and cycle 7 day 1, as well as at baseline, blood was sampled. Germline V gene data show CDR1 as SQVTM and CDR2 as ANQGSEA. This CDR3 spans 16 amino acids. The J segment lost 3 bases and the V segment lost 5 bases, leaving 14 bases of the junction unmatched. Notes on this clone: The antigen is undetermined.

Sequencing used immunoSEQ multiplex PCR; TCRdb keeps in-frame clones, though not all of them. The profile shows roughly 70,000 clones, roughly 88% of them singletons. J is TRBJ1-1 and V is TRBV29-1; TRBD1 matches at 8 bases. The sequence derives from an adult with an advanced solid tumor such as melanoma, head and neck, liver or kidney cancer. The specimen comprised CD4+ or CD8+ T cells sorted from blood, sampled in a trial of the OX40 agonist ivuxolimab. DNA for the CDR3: TGCAGCGTTCACGGACAGGGAGGGGGACGTGACACTGAAGCTTTCTTT. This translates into CSVHGQGGGRDTEAFF.